One sample yielded the 4 T cell receptor beta chains listed below, sequenced in a study of shared clonotypes between healthy human individuals. TCRdb's table, derived via immunoSEQ multiplex PCR, lists solely in-frame clones and lacks some. In the table there are roughly 2.2 million clones, 85% to 95% of which are singletons. The sample was naive CD4+ T cells from PBMCs. As to subset: CD45RA+ positively selected. These receptors were taken from a man younger than 35 in good health. Some clones in this sample may be carry-over from other donors' samples.

In its sample, this clone was seen once. V and J are TRBV5-6 and TRBJ1-1, with D maybe TRBD1 (5 bases). The CDR3 spans 13 residues. The germline V gene has CDR1 SGHDT and CDR2 YYEEEE. Trimming stripped 5 bases from V and 4 bases from J, with 12 bases between. The CDR3 DNA reads TGTGCCAGCAGTAACCGGGACGTCACTGAAGCTTTCTTT. Encoded protein: CASSNRDVTEAFF.

The chain employs TRBV19 and TRBJ2-7, with TRBD1 matching over 8 bases. CDR3 length: 16 amino acids. Germline assignment: CDR1 LNHDA and CDR2 SQIVND (reference sequence). The J segment lost 0 bases and the V segment lost 4 bases, leaving 8 bases of the junction unmatched. The DNA of the CDR3 is TGTGCCAGTAGTACTTACCGGACAGGGAGCTCCTACGAGCAGTACTTC. It codes for CASSTYRTGSSYEQYF.

The rearrangement joins TRBV7-2 to TRBJ2-3; D perhaps matches TRBD2 (5 bases). The ends were cut back, 10 bases at V and 2 bases at J, with 19 bases in the middle. CDR3 length equals 15 residues. The germline V gene encodes CDR1 SGHTA and CDR2 FQGNSA. CDR3 sequence reads: CANQLWESPTDTQYF. The CDR3 DNA reads as TGTGCCAACCAATTATGGGAGTCCCCCACAGATACGCAGTATTTT. Full variable domain (missing parts from reference TRBV7-2 and TRBJ2-3): GAGVSQSPSNKVTEKGKDVELRCDPISGHTALYWYRQSLGQGLEFLIYFQGNSAPDKSGLPSDRFSAERTGGSVSTLTIQRTQQEDSAVYLCANQLWESPTDTQYFGPGTRLTVL.

V gene TRBV6-5 combines with J gene TRBJ1-3; the D gene is possibly TRBD1 (6 bases). Germline assignment: CDR1 MNHEY and CDR2 SVGAGI. The CDR3 is 15 amino acids. V lost 6 bases, J lost 2 bases, and 14 bases lay in between. The CDR3 protein is CASREIKGAGNTIYF. As DNA, the CDR3 is TGTGCCAGCAGAGAAATAAAGGGGGCTGGAAACACCATATATTTT.